The source of this TCR beta chain is a study of blood T cells in healthy people across ages. Primed by a sample-barcoded 5' primer and a J-beta primer mix, a second PCR proceeded for roughly 6 to 12 cycles. MiXCR, applied by TCRdb to the 5' RACE reads, yields one record per CDR3 protein. Here the sample spans fewer than 1 million distinct CDR3 sequences, under 55% being singletons. Overall study findings and caveats: Conclusively comparing naive with antigen-experienced cells was impossible with unsorted PBMCs.

Losses at the gene ends were 3 bases for V and 4 bases for J; bases not matched to a gene: 11. CDR3 length: 17 residues. CDR1 is MGHRA, CDR2 YSYEKL, per germline. Concerning this clonotype: The antigen is not known.

This TCR was sampled from a man aged 60 to 69 in good health. The sample comprised blood. J is TRBJ2-1 and V is TRBV4-1; 8 positions match TRBD2. The CDR3 DNA reads as TGCGCCAGCAGCCACGTCCTCGCGGGACTAGTTTACAATGAGCAGTTCTTC. This translates into CASSHVLAGLVYNEQFF.